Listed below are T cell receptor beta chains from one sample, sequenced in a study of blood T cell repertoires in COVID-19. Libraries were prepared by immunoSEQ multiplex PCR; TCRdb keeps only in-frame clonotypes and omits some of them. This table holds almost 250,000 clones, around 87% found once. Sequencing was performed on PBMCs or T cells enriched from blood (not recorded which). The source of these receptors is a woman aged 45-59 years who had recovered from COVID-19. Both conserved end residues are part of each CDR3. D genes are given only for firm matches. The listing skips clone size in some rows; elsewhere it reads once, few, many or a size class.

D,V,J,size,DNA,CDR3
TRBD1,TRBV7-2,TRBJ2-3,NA,TGTGCCAGCAGCCAGAGACAGGGTCTGATCACAGATACGCAGTATTTT,CASSQRQGLITDTQYF
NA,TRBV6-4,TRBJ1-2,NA,TGTGCCAGCAGTGACCCGTCTAGACGGGGCTACACCTTC,CASSDPSRRGYTF
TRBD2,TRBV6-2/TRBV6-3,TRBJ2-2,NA,TGTGCCAGCAGTAAAATGGGAGGGGGGACTAGTGGAGCCGGGGAGCTGTTTTTT,CASSKMGGGTSGAGELFF
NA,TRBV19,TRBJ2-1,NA,TGTGCCAGTAGTTTTAGGGGGAGCACCTACAATGAGCAGTTCTTC,CASSFRGSTYNEQFF
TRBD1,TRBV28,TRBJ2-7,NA,TGTGCCAGCAGTTTACAGGGGCTGTCTGGACAGGGTGTCCGGCAGTACTTC,CASSLQGLSGQGVRQYF
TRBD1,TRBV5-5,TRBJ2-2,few,TGTGCCAGCAGCTTGGATTGGGGACAGGGATCCACCGGGGAGCTGTTTTTT,CASSLDWGQGSTGELFF
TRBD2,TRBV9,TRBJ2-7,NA,TGTGCCAGCAGCGTAGCTCCCACGCTAGCGGGCAACTACGAGCAGTACTTC,CASSVAPTLAGNYEQYF
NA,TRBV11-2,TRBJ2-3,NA,TGTGCCAGCAGCTTGAATTCCCGGGACTTTAATACGCAGTATTTT,CASSLNSRDFNTQYF
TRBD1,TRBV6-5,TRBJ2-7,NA,TGTGCCAGCAGTTACCGGGACAGTCAAGAGCAGTACTTC,CASSYRDSQEQYF
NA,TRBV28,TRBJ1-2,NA,TGTGCCAGCACCTCCCTGGACAGAACGGATGGCTACACCTTC,CASTSLDRTDGYTF
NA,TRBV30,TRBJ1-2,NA,TGTGCCTGGAGACTCTCAGGAAGTCTCGCTCTTGGCTACACCTTC,CAWRLSGSLALGYTF
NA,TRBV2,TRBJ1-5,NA,TGTGCCAGCAAACGCGAGGCAGATCAGCCCCAGCATTTT,CASKREADQPQHF
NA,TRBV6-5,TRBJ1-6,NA,TGTGCCAGCAAACTAGACAGGCTCGGTTCACCCCTCCACTTT,CASKLDRLGSPLHF
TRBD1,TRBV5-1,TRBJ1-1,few,TGCGCCAGCAGCCGGGACAGGGGGGTGAACACTGAAGCTTTCTTT,CASSRDRGVNTEAFF
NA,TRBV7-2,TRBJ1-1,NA,TGTGCCAGCAGCCCCCGGTCGGGGAACACTGAAGCTTTCTTT,CASSPRSGNTEAFF
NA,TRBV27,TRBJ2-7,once,TGTGCCAGCGGGTCGGGGAGTGGCTACGAGCAGTACTTC,CASGSGSGYEQYF
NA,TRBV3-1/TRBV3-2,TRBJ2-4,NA,TGTGCCAGCAGCGACTATGGTGCCAAAAACATTCAGTACTTC,CASSDYGAKNIQYF
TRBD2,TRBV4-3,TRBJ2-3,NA,TGCGCCAGCAGCCAAGAGGCGCGCGGGAGAGTGGGAGATACGCAGTATTTT,CASSQEARGRVGDTQYF
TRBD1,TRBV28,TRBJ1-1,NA,TGTGCCAGCAACCTTCCAGGGGGTATGCTCACTGAAGCTTTCTTT,CASNLPGGMLTEAFF
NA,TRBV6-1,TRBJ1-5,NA,TGTGCCAGCAGTGAAGGGGTGGGCAGCAAGAATAGCAATCAGCCCCAGCATTTT,CASSEGVGSKNSNQPQHF
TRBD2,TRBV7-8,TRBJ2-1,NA,TGTGCCAGCAGCTTAGCGGCTAGCGGGAGGGTGGGTGAGCAGTTCTTC,CASSLAASGRVGEQFF
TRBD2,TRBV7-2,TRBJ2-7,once,TGTGCCAGCAGCTTCACTAGCGGAGGAGGGAACGAGCAGTACTTC,CASSFTSGGGNEQYF